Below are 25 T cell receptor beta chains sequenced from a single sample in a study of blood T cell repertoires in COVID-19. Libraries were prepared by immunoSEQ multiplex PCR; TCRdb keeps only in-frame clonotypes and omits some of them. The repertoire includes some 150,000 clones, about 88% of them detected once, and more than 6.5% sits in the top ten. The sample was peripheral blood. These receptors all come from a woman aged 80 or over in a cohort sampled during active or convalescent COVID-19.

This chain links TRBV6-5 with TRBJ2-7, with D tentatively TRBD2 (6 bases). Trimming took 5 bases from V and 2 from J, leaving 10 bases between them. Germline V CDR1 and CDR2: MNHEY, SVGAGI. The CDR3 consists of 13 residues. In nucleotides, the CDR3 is TGTGCCAGCAGTCCCGGGACTCCCTACGAGCAGTACTTC. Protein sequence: CASSPGTPYEQYF.

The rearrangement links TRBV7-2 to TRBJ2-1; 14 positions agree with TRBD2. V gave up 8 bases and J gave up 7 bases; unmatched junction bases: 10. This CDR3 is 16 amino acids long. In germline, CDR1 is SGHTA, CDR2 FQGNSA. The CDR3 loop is CASRVGTSGSWNEQFF. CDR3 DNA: TGTGCCAGCCGGGTAGGGACTAGCGGGAGTTGGAATGAGCAGTTCTTC.

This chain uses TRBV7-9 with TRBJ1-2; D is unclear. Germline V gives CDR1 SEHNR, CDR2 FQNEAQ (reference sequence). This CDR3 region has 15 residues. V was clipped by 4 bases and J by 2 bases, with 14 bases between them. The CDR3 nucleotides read TGTGCCAGCAGCTCCATCGGGGAAAGGAACTATGGCTACACCTTC. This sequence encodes CASSSIGERNYGYTF.

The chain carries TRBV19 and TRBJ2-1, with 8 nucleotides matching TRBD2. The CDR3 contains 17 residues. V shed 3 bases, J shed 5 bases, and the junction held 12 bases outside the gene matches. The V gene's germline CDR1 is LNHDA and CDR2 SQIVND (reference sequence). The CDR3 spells CASSIVATSANDNEQFF. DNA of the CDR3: TGTGCCAGTAGTATTGTCGCGACTAGCGCCAACGACAATGAGCAGTTCTTC.

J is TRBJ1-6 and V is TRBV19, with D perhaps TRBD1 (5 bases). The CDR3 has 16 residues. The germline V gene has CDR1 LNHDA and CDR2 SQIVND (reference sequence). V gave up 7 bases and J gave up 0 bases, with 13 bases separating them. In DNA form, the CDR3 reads TGTGCCAGTAAACTACAGGCGAGCTCCTATAATTCACCCCTCCACTTT. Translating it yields CASKLQASSYNSPLHF.

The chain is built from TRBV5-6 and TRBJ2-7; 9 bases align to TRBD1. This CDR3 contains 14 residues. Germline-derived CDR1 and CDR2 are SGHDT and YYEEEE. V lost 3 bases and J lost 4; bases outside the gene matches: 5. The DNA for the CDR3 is TGTGCCAGCAGCTGGGGACAGGGTGGGTACGAGCAGTACGTC. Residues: CASSWGQGGYEQYV.

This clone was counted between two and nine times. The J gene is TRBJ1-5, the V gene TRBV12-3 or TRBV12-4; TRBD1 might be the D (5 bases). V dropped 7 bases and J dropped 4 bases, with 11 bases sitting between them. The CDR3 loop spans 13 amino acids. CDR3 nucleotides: TGTGCCAGCACCAGGGCGCGAAATCAGCCCCAGCATTTT. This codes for CASTRARNQPQHF.

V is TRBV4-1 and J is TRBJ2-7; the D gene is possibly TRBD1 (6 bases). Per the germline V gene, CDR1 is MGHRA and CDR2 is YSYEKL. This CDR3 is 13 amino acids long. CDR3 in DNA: TGCGCCAGCAGCCTCTCAGTTGGGGACACCCCATCCGTC. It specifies CASSLSVGDTPSV.

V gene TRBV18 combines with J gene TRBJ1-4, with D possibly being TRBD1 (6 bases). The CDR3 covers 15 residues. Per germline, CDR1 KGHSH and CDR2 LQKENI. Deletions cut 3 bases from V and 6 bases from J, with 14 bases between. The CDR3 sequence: CASSPTGTRDEKLFF. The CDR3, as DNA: TGTGCCAGCTCACCGACCGGGACACGAGATGAAAAACTGTTTTTT.

The CDR3 is CASSSGTSTDTQYF. CDR3 nucleotides: TGCGCCAGCAGCTCCGGGACTAGCACAGATACGCAGTATTTT. V is TRBV5-1 and J is TRBJ2-3, with a possible D match to TRBD2 (6 bases). Germline V CDR1 and CDR2: SGHRS, YFSETQ. This CDR3 is 14 amino acids long. V dropped 3 bases and J dropped 0 bases, with 8 bases sitting between them.

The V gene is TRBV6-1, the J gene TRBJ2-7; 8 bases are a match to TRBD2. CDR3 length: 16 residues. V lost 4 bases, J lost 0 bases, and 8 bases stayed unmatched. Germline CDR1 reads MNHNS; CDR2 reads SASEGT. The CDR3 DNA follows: TGTGCCAGCAGTGTATCGGAGCGGGAGAACTCCTACGAGCAGTACGTC. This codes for CASSVSERENSYEQYV.

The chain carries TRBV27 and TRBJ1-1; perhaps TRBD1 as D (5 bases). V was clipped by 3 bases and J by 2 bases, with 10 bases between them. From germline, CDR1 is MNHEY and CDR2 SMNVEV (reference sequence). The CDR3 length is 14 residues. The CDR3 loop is CASSFAGSNTEAFF. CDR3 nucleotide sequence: TGTGCCAGCAGTTTTGCAGGGTCAAACACTGAAGCTTTCTTT.

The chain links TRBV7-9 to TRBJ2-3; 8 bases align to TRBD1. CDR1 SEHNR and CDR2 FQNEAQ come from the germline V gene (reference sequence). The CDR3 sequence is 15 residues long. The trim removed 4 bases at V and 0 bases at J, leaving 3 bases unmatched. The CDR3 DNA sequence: TGTGCCAGCAGCTCAGGGACAGGAAGCACAGATACGCAGTATTTT. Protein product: CASSSGTGSTDTQYF.

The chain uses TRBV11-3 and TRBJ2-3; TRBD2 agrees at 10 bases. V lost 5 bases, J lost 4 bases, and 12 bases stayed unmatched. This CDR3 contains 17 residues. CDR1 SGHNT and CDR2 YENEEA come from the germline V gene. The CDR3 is CASSRGVGSGGSDTQYF. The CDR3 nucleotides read TGTGCCAGCAGCCGAGGGGTCGGTAGCGGGGGGTCAGATACGCAGTATTTT.

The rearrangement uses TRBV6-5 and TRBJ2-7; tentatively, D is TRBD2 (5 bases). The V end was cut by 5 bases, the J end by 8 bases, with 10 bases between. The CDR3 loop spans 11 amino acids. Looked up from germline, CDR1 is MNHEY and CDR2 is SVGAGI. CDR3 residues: CASSRDYKQYV. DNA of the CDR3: TGTGCCAGCAGTCGAGACTATAAGCAGTACGTC.

CDR3 residues: CASSLQGEVTGELFF. The CDR3 bases are TGCGCCAGCAGTTTGCAGGGGGAGGTTACCGGGGAGCTGTTTTTT. The chain uses TRBV5-1 and TRBJ2-2, with D possibly being TRBD1 (7 bases). From germline, CDR1 is SGHRS and CDR2 YFSETQ. CDR3 length: 15 residues. Deletions cut 5 bases from V and 5 bases from J, with 16 bases between.

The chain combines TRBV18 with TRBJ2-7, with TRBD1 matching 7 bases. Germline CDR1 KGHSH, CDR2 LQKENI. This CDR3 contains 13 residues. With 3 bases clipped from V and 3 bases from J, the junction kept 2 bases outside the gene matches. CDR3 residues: CASSPGQLYEQYF. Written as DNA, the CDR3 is TGTGCCAGCTCACCGGGACAGCTCTACGAGCAGTACTTC.

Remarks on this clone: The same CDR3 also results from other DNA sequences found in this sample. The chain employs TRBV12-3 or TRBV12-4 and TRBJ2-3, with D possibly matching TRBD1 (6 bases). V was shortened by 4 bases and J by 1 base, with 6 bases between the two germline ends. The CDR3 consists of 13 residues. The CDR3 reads CASSSGGTDTQYF. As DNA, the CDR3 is TGTGCCAGCAGTTCAGGGGGCACAGATACGCAGTATTTT.

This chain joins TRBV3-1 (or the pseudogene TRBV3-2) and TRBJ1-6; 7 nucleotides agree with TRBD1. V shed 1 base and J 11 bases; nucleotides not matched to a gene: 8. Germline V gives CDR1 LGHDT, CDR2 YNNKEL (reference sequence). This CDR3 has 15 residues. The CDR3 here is CASSQGVAGGPPLHF. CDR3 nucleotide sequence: TGTGCCAGCAGCCAAGGGGTGGCAGGGGGTCCACCCCTCCACTTT.

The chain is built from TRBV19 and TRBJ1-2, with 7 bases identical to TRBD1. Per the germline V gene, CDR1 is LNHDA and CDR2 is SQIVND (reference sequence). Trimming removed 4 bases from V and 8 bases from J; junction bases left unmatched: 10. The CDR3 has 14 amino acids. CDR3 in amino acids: CASSTLGQVSGYTF. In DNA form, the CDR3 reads TGTGCCAGTAGTACCCTTGGACAGGTTTCAGGCTACACCTTC. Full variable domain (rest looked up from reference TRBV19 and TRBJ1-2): DGGITQSPKYLFRKEGQNVTLSCEQNLNHDAMYWYRQDPGQGLRLIYYSQIVNDFQKGDIAEGYSVSREKKESFPLTVTSAQKNPTAFYLCASSTLGQVSGYTFGSGTRLTVV.

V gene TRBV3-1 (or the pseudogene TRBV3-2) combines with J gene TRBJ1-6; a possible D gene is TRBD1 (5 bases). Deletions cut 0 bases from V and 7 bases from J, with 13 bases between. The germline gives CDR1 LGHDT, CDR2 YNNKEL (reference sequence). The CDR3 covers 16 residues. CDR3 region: CASSQDRTLENSPLHF. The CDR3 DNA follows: TGTGCCAGCAGCCAAGATAGGACATTGGAGAATTCACCCCTCCACTTT.

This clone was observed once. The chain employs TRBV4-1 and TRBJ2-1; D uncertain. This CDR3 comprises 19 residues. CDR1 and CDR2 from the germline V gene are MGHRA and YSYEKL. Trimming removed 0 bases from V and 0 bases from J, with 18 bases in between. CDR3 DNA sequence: TGCGCCAGCAGCCAAGAGGCTAGGTCCGGCCAGAGCTCCTACAATGAGCAGTTCTTC. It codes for CASSQEARSGQSSYNEQFF.

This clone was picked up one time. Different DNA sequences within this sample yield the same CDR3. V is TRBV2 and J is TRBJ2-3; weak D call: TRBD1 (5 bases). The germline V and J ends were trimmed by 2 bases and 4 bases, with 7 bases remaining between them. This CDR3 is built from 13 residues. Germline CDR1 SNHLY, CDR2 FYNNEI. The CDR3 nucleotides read TGTGCCAGCAGTGAACAGGGCCCAGATACGCAGTATTTT. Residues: CASSEQGPDTQYF.

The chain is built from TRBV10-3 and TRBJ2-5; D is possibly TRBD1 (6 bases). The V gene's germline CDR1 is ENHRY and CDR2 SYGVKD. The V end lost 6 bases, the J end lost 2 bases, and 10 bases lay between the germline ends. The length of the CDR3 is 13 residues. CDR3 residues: CAIRSDSQETQYF. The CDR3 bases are TGTGCCATCAGATCGGACAGTCAAGAGACCCAGTACTTC.

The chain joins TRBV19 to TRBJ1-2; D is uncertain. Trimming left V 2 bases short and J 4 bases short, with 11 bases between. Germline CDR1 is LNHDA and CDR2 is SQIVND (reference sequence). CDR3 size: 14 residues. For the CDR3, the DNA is TGTGCCAGTAGTATAAGAGGAGGCGGCTATGGCTACACCTTC. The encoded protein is CASSIRGGGYGYTF. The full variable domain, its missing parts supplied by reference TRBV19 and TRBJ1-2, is DGGITQSPKYLFRKEGQNVTLSCEQNLNHDAMYWYRQDPGQGLRLIYYSQIVNDFQKGDIAEGYSVSREKKESFPLTVTSAQKNPTAFYLCASSIRGGGYGYTFGSGTRLTVV.